This paragraph covers one TCR beta chain sequence. Assay used: immunoSEQ multiplex PCR; TCRdb lists only in-frame clones, some missing. The sample carries 300,000 to 400,000 clones, about 85% recorded once. This sample was taken from a study of Ad26.COV2.S vaccination and SARS-CoV-2 variants. The CDR3 is made up of 14 amino acids. The V end lost 2 bases, the J end lost 3 bases, and 11 bases lay between the germline ends. The germline V gene encodes CDR1 LGHDT and CDR2 YNNKEL (reference sequence). Treatment described: over 15 received Ad26.COV2.S at low or high dose, single or two shots; several received placebo; per-sample allocation not given. Day 63 following the first vaccine or placebo injection was when the samples were taken.

This TCR was sampled from a person between 18 and 65 years old who received the Ad26.COV2.S COVID-19 vaccine or a placebo. The sequencing used peripheral blood, collected in a trial of Ad26.COV2.S vaccine versus placebo. The chain combines TRBV3-1 (or the pseudogene TRBV3-2) with TRBJ2-7, with D tentatively TRBD1 (5 bases). CDR3 in DNA: TGTGCCAGCAGCCAAACTACCAGGGTCTACGAGCAGTACTTC. Its protein is CASSQTTRVYEQYF.